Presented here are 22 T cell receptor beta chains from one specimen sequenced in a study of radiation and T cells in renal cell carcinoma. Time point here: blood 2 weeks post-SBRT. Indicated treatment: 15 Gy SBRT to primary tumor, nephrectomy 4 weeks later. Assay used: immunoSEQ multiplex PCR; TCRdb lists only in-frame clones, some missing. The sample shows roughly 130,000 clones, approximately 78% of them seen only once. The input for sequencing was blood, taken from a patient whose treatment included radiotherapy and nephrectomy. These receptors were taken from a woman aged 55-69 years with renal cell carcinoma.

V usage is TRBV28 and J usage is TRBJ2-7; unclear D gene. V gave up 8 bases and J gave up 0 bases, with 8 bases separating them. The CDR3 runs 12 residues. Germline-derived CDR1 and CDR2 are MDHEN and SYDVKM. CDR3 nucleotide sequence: TGTGCCAGCTCCCGATACTCCTACGAGCAGTACTTC. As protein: CASSRYSYEQYF.

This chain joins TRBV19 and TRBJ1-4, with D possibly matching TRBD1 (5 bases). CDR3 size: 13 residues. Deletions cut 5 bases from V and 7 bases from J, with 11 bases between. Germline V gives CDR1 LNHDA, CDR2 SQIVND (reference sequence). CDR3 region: CASSGDFLEKLFF. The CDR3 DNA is TGTGCCAGTAGTGGGGACTTCCTTGAAAAACTGTTTTTT. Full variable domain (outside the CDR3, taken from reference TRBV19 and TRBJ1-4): DGGITQSPKYLFRKEGQNVTLSCEQNLNHDAMYWYRQDPGQGLRLIYYSQIVNDFQKGDIAEGYSVSREKKESFPLTVTSAQKNPTAFYLCASSGDFLEKLFFGSGTQLSVL.

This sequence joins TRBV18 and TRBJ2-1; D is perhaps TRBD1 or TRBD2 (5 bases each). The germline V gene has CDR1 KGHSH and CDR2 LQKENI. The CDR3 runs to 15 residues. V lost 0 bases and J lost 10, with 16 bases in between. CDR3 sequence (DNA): TGTGCCAGCTCACCACCGGGACCCCTCCCTGTAGAGCAGTTCTTC. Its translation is CASSPPGPLPVEQFF.

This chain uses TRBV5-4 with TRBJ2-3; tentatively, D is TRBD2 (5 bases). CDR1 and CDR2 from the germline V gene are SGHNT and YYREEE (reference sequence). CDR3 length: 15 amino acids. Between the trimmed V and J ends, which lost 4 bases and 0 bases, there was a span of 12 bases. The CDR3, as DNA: TGTGCCAGCAGCCCTGAGGGCCCCAGCACAGATACGCAGTATTTT. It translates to CASSPEGPSTDTQYF.

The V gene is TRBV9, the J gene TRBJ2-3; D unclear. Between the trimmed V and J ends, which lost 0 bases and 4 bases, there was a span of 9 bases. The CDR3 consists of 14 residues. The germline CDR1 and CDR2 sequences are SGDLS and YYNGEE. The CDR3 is CASSVDGPSDTQYF. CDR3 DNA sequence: TGTGCCAGCAGCGTAGATGGTCCGTCAGATACGCAGTATTTT. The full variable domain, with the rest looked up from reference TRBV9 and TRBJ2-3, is DSGVTQTPKHLITATGQRVTLRCSPRSGDLSVYWYQQSLDQGLQFLIQYYNGEERAKGNILERFSAQQFPDLHSELNLSSLELGDSALYFCASSVDGPSDTQYFGPGTRLTVL.

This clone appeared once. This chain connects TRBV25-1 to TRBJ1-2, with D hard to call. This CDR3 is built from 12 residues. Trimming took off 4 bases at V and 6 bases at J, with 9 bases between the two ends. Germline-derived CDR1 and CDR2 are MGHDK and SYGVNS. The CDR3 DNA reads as TGTGCCAGCAGTGGGGCCTGGGATGGCTACACCTTC. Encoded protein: CASSGAWDGYTF.

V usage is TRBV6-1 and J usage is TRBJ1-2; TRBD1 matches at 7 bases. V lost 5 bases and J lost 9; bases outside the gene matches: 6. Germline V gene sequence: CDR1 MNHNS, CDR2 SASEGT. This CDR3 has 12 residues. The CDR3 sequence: CASSYPGGSYTF. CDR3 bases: TGTGCCAGCAGTTATCCAGGGGGAAGCTACACCTTC.

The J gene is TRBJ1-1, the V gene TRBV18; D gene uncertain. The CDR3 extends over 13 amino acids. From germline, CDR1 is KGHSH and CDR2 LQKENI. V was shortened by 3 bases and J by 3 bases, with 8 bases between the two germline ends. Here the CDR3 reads CASSPGGHTEAFF. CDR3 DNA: TGTGCCAGCTCACCCGGAGGACACACTGAAGCTTTCTTT.

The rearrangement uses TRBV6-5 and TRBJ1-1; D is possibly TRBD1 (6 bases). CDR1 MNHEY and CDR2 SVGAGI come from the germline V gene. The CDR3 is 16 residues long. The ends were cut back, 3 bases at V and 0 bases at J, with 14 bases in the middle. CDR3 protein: CASSYRGARMNTEAFF. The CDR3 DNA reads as TGTGCCAGCAGTTATAGGGGGGCCAGGATGAACACTGAAGCTTTCTTT.

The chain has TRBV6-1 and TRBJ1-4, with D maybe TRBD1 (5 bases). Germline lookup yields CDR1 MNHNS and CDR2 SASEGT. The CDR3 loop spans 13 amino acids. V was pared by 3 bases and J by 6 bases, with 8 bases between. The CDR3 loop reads CASSDGGDEKLFF. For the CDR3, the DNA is TGTGCCAGCAGTGACGGGGGGGATGAAAAACTGTTTTTT.

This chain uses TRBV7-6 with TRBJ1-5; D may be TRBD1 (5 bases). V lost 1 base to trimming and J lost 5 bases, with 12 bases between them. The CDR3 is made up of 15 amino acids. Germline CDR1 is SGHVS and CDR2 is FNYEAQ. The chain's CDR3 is CASSLGGTPDQPQHF. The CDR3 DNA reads TGTGCCAGCAGCTTAGGTGGGACTCCGGATCAGCCCCAGCATTTT.

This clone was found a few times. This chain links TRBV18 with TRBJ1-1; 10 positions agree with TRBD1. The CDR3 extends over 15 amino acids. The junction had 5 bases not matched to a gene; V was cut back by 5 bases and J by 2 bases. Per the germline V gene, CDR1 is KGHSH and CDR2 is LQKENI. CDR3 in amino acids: CASSYRTGGNTEAFF. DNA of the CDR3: TGTGCCAGCTCATATAGGACAGGGGGAAACACTGAAGCTTTCTTT.

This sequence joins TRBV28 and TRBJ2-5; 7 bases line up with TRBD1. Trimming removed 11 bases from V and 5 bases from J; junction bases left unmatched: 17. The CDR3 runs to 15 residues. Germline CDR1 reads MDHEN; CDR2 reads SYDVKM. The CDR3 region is CAADDRDREQETQYF. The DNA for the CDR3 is TGTGCCGCCGACGACCGTGACAGGGAGCAGGAGACCCAGTACTTC.

CDR3 sequence reads: CASSEGPGASAEAFF. Written as DNA, the CDR3 is TGTGCCAGCAGTGAGGGACCGGGGGCCTCCGCTGAAGCTTTCTTT. The chain combines TRBV2 with TRBJ1-1; tentative D call: TRBD1 (6 bases). The CDR3 length is 15 residues. The V gene lost 3 bases and the J gene lost 6 bases, with 17 bases spanning the gap. The V gene's germline CDR1 is SNHLY and CDR2 FYNNEI.

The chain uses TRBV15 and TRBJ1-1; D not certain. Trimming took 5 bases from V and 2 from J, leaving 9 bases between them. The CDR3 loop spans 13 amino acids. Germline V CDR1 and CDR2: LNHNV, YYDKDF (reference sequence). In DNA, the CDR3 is TGTGCCACCAGCGGCGACCTTAACACTGAAGCTTTCTTT. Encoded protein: CATSGDLNTEAFF.

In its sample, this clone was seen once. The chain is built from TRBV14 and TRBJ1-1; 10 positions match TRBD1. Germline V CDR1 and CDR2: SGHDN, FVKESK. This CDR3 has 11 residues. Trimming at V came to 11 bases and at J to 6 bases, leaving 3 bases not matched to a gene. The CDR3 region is CACDRGPEAFF. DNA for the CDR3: TGTGCCTGCGACAGGGGGCCTGAAGCTTTCTTT. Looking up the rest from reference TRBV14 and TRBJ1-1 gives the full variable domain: EAGVTQFPSHSVIEKGQTVTLRCDPISGHDNLYWYRRVMGKEIKFLLHFVKESKQDESGMPNNRFLAERTGGTYSTLKVQPAELEDSGVYFCACDRGPEAFFGQGTRLTVV.

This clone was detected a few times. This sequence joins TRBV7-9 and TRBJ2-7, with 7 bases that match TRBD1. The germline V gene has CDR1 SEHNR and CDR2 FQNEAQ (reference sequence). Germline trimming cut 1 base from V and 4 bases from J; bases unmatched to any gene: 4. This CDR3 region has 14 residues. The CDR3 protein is CASSLGGGGYEQYF. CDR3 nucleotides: TGTGCCAGCAGCTTAGGAGGGGGCGGGTACGAGCAGTACTTC.

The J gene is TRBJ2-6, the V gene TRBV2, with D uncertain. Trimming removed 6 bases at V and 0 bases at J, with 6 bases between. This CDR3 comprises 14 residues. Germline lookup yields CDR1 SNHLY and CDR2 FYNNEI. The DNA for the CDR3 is TGTGCCAGCAGGAGTAGCTCTGGGGCCAACGTCCTGACTTTC. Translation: CASRSSSGANVLTF.

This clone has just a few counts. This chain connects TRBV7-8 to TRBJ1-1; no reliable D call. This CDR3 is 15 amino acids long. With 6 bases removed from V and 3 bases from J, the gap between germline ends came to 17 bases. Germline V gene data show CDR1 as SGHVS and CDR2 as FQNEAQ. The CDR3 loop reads CASRHRRVRDTEAFF. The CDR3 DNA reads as TGTGCCAGCAGGCACCGGCGGGTTCGGGACACTGAAGCTTTCTTT.

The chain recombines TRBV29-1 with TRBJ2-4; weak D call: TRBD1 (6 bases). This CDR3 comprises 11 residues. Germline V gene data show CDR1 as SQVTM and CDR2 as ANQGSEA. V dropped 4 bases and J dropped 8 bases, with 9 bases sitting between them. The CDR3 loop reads CSVAGADIQYF. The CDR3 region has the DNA TGCAGCGTTGCAGGGGCGGACATTCAGTACTTC.

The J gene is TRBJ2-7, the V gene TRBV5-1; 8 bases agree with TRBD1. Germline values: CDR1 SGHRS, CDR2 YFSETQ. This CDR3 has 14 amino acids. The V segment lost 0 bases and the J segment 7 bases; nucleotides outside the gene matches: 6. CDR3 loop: CASSLDGRGREQYF. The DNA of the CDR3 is TGCGCCAGCAGCTTGGACGGCAGGGGGCGAGAGCAGTACTTC.

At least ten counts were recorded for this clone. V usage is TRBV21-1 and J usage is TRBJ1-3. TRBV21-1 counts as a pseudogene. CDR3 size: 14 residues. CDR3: CASSQGPAGNTIYF. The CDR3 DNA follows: TGTGCCAGCTCTCAGGGACCAGCTGGAAACACCATATATTTT.